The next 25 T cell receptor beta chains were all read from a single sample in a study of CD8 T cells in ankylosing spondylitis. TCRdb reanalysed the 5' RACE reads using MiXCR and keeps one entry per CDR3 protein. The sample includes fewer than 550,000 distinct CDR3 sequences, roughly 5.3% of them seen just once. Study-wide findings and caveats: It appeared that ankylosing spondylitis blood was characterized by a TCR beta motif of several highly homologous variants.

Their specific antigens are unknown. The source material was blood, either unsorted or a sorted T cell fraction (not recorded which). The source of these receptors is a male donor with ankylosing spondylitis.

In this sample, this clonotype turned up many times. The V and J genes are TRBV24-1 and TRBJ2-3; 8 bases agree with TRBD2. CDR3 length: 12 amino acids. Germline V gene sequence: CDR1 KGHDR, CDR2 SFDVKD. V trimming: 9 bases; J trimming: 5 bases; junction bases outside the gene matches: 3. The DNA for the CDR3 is TGTGCCACCGGACTAGCTGAAGATACGCAGTATTTT. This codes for CATGLAEDTQYF.

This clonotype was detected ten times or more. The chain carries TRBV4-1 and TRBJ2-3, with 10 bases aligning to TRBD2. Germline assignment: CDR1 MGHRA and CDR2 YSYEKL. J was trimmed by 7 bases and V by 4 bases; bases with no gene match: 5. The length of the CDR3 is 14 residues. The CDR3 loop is CASSPRLAGNTQYF. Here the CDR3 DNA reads TGCGCCAGCAGCCCGAGACTAGCGGGTAATACGCAGTATTTT.

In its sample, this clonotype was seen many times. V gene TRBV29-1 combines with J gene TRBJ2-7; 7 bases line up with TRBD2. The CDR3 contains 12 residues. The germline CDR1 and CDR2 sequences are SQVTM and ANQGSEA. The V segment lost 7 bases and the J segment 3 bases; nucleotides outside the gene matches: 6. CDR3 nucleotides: TGCAGCGGGACTAGTGGTAACTACGAGCAGTACTTC. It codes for CSGTSGNYEQYF.

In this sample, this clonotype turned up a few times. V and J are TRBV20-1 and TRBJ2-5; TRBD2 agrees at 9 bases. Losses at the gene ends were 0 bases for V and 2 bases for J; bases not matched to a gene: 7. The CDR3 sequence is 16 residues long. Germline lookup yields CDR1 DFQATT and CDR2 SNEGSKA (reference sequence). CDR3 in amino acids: CSAREPRGGLQETQYF. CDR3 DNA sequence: TGCAGTGCTAGAGAGCCGCGGGGGGGCCTGCAAGAGACCCAGTACTTC.

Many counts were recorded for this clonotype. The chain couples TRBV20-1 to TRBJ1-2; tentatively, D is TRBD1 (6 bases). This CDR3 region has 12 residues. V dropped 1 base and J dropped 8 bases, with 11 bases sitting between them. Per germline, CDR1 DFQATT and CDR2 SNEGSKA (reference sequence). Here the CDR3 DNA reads TGCAGTGCTAGAGGCAGGGGCTACGGCTACACCTTC. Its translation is CSARGRGYGYTF.

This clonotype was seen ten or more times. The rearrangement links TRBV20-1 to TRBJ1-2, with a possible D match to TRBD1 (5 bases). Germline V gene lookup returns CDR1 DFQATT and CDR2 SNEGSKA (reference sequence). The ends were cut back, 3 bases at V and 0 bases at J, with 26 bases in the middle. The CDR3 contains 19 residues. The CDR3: CSARPDPLALGLTNYGYTF. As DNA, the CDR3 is TGCAGTGCTAGGCCCGACCCTCTGGCCCTGGGGCTAACTAACTATGGCTACACCTTC.

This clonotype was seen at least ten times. The CDR3 DNA is TGTGCCAGCAGCCAAGGGCCCGGACAAGCCTCCGAGCAGTACTTC. It codes for CASSQGPGQASEQYF. The chain joins TRBV4-2 to TRBJ2-7; a weak D match, TRBD1 (5 bases). The CDR3 is 15 amino acids. V lost 1 base and J lost 6, with 16 bases in between. Germline CDR1 and CDR2: LGHNA and YNFKEQ.

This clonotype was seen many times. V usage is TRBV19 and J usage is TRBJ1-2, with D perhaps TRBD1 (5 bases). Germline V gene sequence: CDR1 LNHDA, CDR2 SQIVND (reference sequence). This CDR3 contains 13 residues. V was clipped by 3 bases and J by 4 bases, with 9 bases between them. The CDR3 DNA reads TGTGCCAGTAGTATCAGGGATGTCTATGGCTACACCTTC. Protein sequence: CASSIRDVYGYTF.

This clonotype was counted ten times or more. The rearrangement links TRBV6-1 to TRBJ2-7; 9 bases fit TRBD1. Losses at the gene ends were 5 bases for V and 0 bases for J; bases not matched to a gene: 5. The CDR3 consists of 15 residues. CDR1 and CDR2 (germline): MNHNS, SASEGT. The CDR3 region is CASSLYRGLSYEQYF. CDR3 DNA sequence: TGTGCCAGCAGTCTATACAGGGGGCTCTCCTACGAGCAGTACTTC.

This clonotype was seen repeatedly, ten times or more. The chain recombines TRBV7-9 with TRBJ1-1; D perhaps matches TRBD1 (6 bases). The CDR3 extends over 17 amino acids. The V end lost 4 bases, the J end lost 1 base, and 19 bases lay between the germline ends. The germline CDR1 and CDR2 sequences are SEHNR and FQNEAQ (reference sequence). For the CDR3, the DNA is TGTGCCAGCAGCTGGGGGCTTCAGGGCCGTAGGAACACTGAAGCTTTCTTT. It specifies CASSWGLQGRRNTEAFF.

In DNA form, the CDR3 reads TGTGCCAGTAGTAATCCCTTCCTGGGGACAGAATCCGCAGGGGAGCAGTACTTC. Residues: CASSNPFLGTESAGEQYF. The chain has TRBV19 and TRBJ2-7; 7 bases are a match to TRBD1. Germline V gives CDR1 LNHDA, CDR2 SQIVND (reference sequence). CDR3 length: 18 amino acids. J lost 7 bases, V lost 4 bases, and 22 bases had no gene match.

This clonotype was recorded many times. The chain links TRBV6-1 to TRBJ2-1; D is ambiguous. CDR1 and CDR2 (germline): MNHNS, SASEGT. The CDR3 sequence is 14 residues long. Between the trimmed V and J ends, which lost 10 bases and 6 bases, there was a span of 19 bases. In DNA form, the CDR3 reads TGTGCCACCACCAGTGGAGACGGAGTCAATGAGCAGTTCTTC. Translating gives CATTSGDGVNEQFF.

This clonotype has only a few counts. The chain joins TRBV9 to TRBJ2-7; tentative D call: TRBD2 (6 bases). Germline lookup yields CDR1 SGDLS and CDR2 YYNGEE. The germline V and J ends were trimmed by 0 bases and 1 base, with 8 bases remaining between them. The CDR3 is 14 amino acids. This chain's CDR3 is CASSVGSGSYEQYF. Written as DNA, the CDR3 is TGTGCCAGCAGCGTAGGGAGCGGGTCCTACGAGCAGTACTTC.

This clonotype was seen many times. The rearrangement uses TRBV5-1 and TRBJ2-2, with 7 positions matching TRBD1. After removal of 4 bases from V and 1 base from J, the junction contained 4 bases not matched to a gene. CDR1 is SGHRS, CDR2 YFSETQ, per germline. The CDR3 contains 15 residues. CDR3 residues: CASSPGQLNTGELFF. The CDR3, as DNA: TGCGCCAGCAGCCCGGGACAGCTGAACACCGGGGAGCTGTTTTTT.

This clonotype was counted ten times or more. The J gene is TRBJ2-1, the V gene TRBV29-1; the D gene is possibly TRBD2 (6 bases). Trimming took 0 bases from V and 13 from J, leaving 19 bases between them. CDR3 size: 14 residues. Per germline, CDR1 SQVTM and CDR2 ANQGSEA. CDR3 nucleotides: TGCAGCGTTGAAGATTTAAGAAGGGTAGGGACTCAGTTCTTC. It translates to CSVEDLRRVGTQFF.

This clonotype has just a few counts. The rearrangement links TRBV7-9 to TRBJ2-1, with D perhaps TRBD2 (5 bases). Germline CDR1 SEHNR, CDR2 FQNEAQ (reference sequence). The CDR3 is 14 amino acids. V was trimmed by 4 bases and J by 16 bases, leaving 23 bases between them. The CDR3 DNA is TGTGCCAGCAGCTCTAGCCCCTCTCCGCCCTGGGAATTCTTC. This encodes CASSSSPSPPWEFF.

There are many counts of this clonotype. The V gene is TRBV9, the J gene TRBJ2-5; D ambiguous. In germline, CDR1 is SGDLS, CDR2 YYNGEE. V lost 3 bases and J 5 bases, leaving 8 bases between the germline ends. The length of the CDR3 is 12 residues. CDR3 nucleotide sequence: TGTGCCAGCAGCGGGCTCACGGAGACCCAGTACTTC. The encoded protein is CASSGLTETQYF.

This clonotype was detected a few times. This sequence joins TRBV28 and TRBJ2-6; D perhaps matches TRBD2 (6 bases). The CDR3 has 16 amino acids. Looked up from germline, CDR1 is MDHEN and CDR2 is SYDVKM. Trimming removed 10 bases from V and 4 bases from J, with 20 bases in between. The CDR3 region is CATGDGAGGGANVLTF. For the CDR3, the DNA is TGTGCCACCGGGGACGGGGCCGGAGGGGGGGCCAACGTCCTGACTTTC.

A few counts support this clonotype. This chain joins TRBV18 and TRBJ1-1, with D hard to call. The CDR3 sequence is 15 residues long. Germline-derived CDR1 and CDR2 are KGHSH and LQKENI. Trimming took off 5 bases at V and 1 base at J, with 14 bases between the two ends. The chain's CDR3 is CASSKGGQSNTEAFF. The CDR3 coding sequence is TGTGCCAGCTCAAAGGGAGGCCAGTCGAACACTGAAGCTTTCTTT.

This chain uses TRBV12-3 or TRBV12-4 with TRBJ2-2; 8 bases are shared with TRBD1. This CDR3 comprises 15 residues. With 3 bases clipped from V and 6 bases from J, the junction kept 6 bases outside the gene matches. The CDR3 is CASSLPWTGSGELFF. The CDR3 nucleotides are TGTGCCAGCAGTTTGCCATGGACAGGGTCCGGGGAGCTGTTTTTT.

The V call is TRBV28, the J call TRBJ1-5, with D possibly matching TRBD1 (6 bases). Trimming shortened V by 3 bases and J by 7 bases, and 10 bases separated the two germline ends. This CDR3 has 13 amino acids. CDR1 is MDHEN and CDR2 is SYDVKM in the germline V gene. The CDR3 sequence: CASSLIGGQPQHF. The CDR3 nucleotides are TGTGCCAGCAGTTTGATTGGGGGCCAGCCCCAGCATTTT.

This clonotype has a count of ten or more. CDR3 coding DNA: TGTGCCAGCAGGCCCCAGGAACCCCAAGGCAATCAGCCCCAGCATTTT. It yields the protein CASRPQEPQGNQPQHF. The chain joins TRBV6-1 to TRBJ1-5; the D is unclear. This CDR3 region has 16 residues. Germline values: CDR1 MNHNS, CDR2 SASEGT. V dropped 6 bases and J dropped 2 bases, with 17 bases sitting between them.

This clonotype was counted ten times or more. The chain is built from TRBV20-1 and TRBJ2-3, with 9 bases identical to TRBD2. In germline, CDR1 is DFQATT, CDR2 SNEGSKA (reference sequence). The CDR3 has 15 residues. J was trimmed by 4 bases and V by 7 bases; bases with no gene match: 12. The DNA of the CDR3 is TGCAGTGTACGGCGGGCTAGCGGGGCGGCAGATACGCAGTATTTT. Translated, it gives CSVRRASGAADTQYF.

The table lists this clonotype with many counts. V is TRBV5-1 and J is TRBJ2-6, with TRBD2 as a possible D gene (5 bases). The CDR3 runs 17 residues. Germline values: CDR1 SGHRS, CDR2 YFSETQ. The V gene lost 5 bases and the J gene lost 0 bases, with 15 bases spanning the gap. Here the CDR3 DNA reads TGCGCCAGCAGTCGAATGGACTCGAGCTCTGGGGCCAACGTCCTGACTTTC. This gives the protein CASSRMDSSSGANVLTF.

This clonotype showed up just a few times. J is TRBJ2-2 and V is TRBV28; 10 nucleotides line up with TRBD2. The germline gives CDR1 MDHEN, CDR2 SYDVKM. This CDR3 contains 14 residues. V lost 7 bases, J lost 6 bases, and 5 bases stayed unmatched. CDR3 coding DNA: TGTGCCAGCAACGAGCGGGGGGGTTCCGGGGAGCTGTTTTTT. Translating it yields CASNERGGSGELFF.